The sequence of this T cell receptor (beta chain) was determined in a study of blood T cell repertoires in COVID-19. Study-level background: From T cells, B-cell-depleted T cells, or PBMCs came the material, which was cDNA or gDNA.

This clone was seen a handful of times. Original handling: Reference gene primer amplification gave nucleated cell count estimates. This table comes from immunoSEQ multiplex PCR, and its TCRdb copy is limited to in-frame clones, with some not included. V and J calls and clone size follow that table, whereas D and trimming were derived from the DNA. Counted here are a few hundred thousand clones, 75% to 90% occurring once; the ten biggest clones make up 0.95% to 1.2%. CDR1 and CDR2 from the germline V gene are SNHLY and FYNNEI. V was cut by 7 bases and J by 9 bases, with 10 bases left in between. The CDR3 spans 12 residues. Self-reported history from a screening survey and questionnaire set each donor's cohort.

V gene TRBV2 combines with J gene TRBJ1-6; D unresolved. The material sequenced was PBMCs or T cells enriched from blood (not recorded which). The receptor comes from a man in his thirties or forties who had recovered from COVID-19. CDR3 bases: TGTGCCAGCACCCTCGGAGCTTCACCCCTCCACTTT. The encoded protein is CASTLGASPLHF.